This TCR beta chain was sequenced during a study of T cell changes during pregnancy in multiple sclerosis. The assay was immunoSEQ multiplex PCR, and TCRdb's table has in-frame clones only and misses some. The sample carries tens of thousands of clones, 92% recorded once. This sequence was found in a female donor with multiple sclerosis, enrolled in a pregnancy study. This specimen consisted of peripheral blood, obtained in the first trimester of pregnancy.

CDR3 in DNA: TGTGCCAGCAGCGACTCCTTCAGCGGGAGTCGATACGAGCAGTACTTC. Encoded protein: CASSDSFSGSRYEQYF. J is TRBJ2-7 and V is TRBV7-8; 8 bases line up with TRBD2. Germline-derived CDR1 and CDR2 are SGHVS and FQNEAQ. CDR3 length: 16 amino acids. J lost 4 bases, V lost 5 bases, and 13 bases had no gene match.